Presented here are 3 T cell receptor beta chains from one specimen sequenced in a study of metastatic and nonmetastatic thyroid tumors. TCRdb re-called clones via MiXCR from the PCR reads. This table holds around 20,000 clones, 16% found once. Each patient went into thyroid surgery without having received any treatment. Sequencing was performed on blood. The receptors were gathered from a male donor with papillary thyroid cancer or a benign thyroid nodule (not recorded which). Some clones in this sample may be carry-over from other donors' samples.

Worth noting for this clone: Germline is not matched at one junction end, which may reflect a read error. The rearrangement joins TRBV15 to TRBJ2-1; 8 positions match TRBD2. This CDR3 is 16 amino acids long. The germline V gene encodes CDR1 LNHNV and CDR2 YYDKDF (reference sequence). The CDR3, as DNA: TGTGCCACGAGCAGAGATGCCGGGAGGGCAGGGAATGAGCAGGTCTTC. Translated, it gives CATSRDAGRAGNEQVF.

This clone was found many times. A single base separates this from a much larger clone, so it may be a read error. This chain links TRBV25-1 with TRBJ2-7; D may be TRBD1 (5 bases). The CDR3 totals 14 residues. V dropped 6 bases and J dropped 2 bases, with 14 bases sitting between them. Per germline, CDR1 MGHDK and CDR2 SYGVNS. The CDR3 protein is CASRDGAETYEQYF. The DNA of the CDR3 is TGTGCCAGCAGGGATGGGGCGGAAACCTACGAGCAGTACTTC.

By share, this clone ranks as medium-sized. CDR3 DNA sequence: TGTGCCAGCAGTTTAACGACAGGGACGGTTTACGAGCAGTACTTC. This gives the protein CASSLTTGTVYEQYF. The chain has TRBV27 and TRBJ2-7; the match to TRBD1 covers 7 bases. Germline assignment: CDR1 MNHEY and CDR2 SMNVEV (reference sequence). V shed 2 bases and J 4 bases; nucleotides not matched to a gene: 8. This CDR3 region has 15 residues.